In this sample, the clone carrying this TCR beta chain turned up many times. The source material, RNA transcripts, was used to amplify TCR beta CDR3 regions. First-round RT-PCR with HTBI primers amplified the TCR CDR3 region. From the multiplex PCR reads, TCRdb called clonotypes with MiXCR, one entry per CDR3 protein. This repertoire shows approximately 600,000 distinct CDR3 sequences, under 25% found once; its top ten account for more than 30%. The source of the sample is a study of T cells in Graves' hyperthyroidism and ophthalmopathy. The CDR3 is 16 amino acids. Germline V CDR1 and CDR2: MNHEY, SMNVEV (reference sequence). V lost 4 bases, J lost 9 bases, and 8 bases stayed unmatched.

This sequence was found in a man aged 25 to 40 with Graves' ophthalmopathy. The chain couples TRBV27 to TRBJ2-1, with TRBD2 identical over 14 bases. The material sequenced was blood. The CDR3: CASSSPGTSGRLEQFF. CDR3 nucleotide sequence: TGTGCCAGCAGTTCCCCCGGGACTAGCGGGAGACTTGAGCAGTTCTTC.